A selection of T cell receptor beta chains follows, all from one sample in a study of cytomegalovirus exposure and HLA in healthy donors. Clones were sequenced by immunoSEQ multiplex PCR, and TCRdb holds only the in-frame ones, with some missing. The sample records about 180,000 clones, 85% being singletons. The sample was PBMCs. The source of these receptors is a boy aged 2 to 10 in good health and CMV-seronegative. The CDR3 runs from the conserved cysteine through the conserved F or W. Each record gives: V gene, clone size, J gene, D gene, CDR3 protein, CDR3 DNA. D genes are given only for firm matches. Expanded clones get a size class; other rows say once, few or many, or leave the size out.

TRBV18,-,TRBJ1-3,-,CASSLDMSENSGNTIYF,TGTGCCAGCTCACTCGACATGTCAGAGAACTCTGGAAACACCATATATTTT
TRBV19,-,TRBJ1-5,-,CASSRDSVSYQPQHF,TGTGCCAGTAGTAGAGACAGCGTGAGTTATCAGCCCCAGCATTTT
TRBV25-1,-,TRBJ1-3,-,CASSNPEAPGNTIYF,TGTGCCAGCAGTAACCCTGAAGCCCCTGGAAACACCATATATTTT
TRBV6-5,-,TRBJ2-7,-,CASRARRPGEQYF,TGTGCCAGCAGGGCGCGACGTCCGGGGGAGCAGTACTTC
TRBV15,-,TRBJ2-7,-,CATSIKLAVGQYF,TGTGCCACCAGCATTAAATTAGCGGTTGGACAGTACTTC
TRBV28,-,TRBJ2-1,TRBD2,CAIRHLAGGPNLPFSYNEQFF,TGTGCCATCCGACATTTAGCGGGAGGCCCGAATCTACCTTTCTCCTACAATGAGCAGTTCTTC
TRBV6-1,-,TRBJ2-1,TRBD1,CASSIDRGAYNEQFF,TGTGCCAGCAGTATCGACAGGGGGGCCTACAATGAGCAGTTCTTC
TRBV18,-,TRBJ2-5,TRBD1,CASSRRTGGNQETQYF,TGTGCCAGCTCACGACGGACAGGGGGGAATCAAGAGACCCAGTACTTC
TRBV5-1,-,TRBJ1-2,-,CASSPRPEGNGYTF,TGCGCCAGCAGCCCCAGGCCGGAGGGGAATGGCTACACCTTC
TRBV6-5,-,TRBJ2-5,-,CASSSLTTQYF,TGTGCCAGCAGTTCCCTAACGACCCAGTACTTC
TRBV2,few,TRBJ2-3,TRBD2,CASSAGLAGGDTQYF,TGTGCCAGCAGCGCGGGACTAGCGGGAGGAGATACGCAGTATTTT
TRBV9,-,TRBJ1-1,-,CASSGGDQF,TGTGCCAGCAGCGGGGGGGACCAGTTT
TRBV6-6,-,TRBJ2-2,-,CASSPDLGGELFF,TGTGCCAGCAGTCCCGACTTGGGCGGGGAGCTGTTTTTT
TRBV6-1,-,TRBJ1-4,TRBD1,CASSEAGQEKLFF,TGTGCCAGCAGTGAAGCGGGACAGGAAAAACTGTTTTTT
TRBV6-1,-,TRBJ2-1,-,CASSLGVNEQFF,TGTGCCAGCAGCCTAGGGGTCAATGAGCAGTTCTTC
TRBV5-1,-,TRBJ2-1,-,CASSPLGHHNEQFF,TGCGCCAGCAGCCCTTTGGGACACCACAATGAGCAGTTCTTC
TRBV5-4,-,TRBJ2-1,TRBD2,CASSFSGGAYNEQFF,TGTGCCAGCAGCTTTAGCGGGGGGGCCTACAATGAGCAGTTCTTC
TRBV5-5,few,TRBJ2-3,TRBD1,CASSFFGDRSTDTQYF,TGTGCCAGCAGCTTTTTCGGGGACAGAAGCACAGATACGCAGTATTTT
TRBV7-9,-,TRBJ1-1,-,CASSPGTWAFF,TGTGCCAGCAGTCCAGGGACATGGGCTTTCTTT
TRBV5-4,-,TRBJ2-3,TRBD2,CASRTSGSKGTQYF,TGTGCCAGCAGGACTAGCGGGAGTAAGGGTACGCAGTATTTT
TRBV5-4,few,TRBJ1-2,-,CASSHDLRKVGYGYTF,TGTGCCAGCAGCCATGATCTGAGGAAGGTGGGCTATGGCTACACCTTC
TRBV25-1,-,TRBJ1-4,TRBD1,CASSKGTETNEKLFF,TGTGCCAGCAGTAAAGGGACAGAAACTAATGAAAAACTGTTTTTT
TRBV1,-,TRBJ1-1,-,CTSSQDGGRGLKTEAFF,TGCACCAGCAGCCAAGATGGGGGCAGGGGGCTTAAAACTGAAGCTTTCTTT
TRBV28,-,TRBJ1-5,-,CASSFRAGRGADQPQHF,TGTGCCAGCAGTTTTCGGGCGGGGCGGGGGGCCGATCAGCCCCAGCATTTT
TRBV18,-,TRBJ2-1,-,CASSRAWGLEQFF,TGTGCCAGCTCACGCGCTTGGGGCCTCGAGCAGTTCTTC
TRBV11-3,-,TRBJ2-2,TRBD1,CASSLVDRARAGELFF,TGTGCCAGCAGCTTAGTAGACAGGGCGAGGGCCGGGGAGCTGTTTTTT
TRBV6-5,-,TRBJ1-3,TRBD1,CASKEGQGHGNTIYF,TGTGCCAGCAAAGAAGGACAGGGACATGGAAACACCATATATTTT
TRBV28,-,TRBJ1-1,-,CASSLSPADTEAFF,TGTGCCAGCAGTTTAAGCCCGGCGGACACTGAAGCTTTCTTT
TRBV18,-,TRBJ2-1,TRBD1,CASSPPWRQGNYNEQFF,TGTGCCAGCTCACCACCATGGAGACAGGGAAACTACAATGAGCAGTTCTTC
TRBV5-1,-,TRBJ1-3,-,CASSLEGQSSGNTIYF,TGCGCCAGCAGCTTGGAGGGGCAGAGCTCTGGAAACACCATATATTTT
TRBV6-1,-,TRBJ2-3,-,CASSVSSGRDTDTQYF,TGTGCCAGCAGTGTATCTAGTGGGCGGGACACAGATACGCAGTATTTT